This is a list of T cell receptor beta chains from one sample in a study of somatic mutations in cytotoxic T cells in rheumatoid arthritis. Here immunoSEQ multiplex PCR was the method, and the copy in TCRdb shows in-frame clones only, minus some. The sample includes over 7,000 clones, 79% of them seen just once. Sequencing input: CD8+ T cells sorted from blood. Receptors originate from an adult with rheumatoid arthritis. The CDR3 runs from the conserved cysteine through the conserved F or W. The D gene is left open where the match is weak. Only some rows state a clone size, as once, few, many or a class for expanded clones.

J gene: TRBJ1-4; V gene: TRBV2; clone size: .; D gene: .; CDR3 DNA: TGTGCCAGCAGTGAAAGGTGGGAGACAACTAATGAAAAACTGTTTTTT; CDR3 protein: CASSERWETTNEKLFF
J gene: TRBJ2-3; V gene: TRBV5-8; clone size: once; D gene: .; CDR3 DNA: TGTGCCAGCAGCCTGCTAGGGAGTCTTAGCACAGATACGCAGTATTTT; CDR3 protein: CASSLLGSLSTDTQYF
J gene: TRBJ2-1; V gene: TRBV7-9; clone size: .; D gene: .; CDR3 DNA: TGTGCCAGCAGCTTAGATGGCGGGCAAAGCGACCACAATGAGCAGTTCTTC; CDR3 protein: CASSLDGGQSDHNEQFF
J gene: TRBJ2-6; V gene: TRBV6-5; clone size: .; D gene: .; CDR3 DNA: TGTGCCAGTCGTCGGGTAGCCTCTGGGGCCAACGTCCTGACTTTC; CDR3 protein: CASRRVASGANVLTF
J gene: TRBJ2-3; V gene: TRBV5-6; clone size: .; D gene: .; CDR3 DNA: TGTGCCAGCAGCTTTAGTGTTTCAGATACGCAGTATTTT; CDR3 protein: CASSFSVSDTQYF
J gene: TRBJ2-3; V gene: TRBV9; clone size: .; D gene: .; CDR3 DNA: TGTGCCAGCAACGCGGGCGGGAAGTCAACCGATACGCAGTATTTT; CDR3 protein: CASNAGGKSTDTQYF
J gene: TRBJ1-2; V gene: TRBV27; clone size: .; D gene: .; CDR3 DNA: TGTGCCAGCAGCCCCGGTGGGGGCTATGGCTACACCTTC; CDR3 protein: CASSPGGGYGYTF
J gene: TRBJ2-1; V gene: TRBV4-1; clone size: .; D gene: TRBD2; CDR3 DNA: TGCGCCAGCAGCCAGGGGGTAGCGGGAGGGCCGGGGGAGCAGTTCTTC; CDR3 protein: CASSQGVAGGPGEQFF
J gene: TRBJ2-3; V gene: TRBV7-3; clone size: .; D gene: .; CDR3 DNA: TGTGCCAGCAGCTTGGGGGCGGGAGATACGCAGTATTTT; CDR3 protein: CASSLGAGDTQYF
J gene: TRBJ1-1; V gene: TRBV29-1; clone size: few; D gene: .; CDR3 DNA: TGCAGCGTTGTAAGGAACACTGAAGCTTTCTTT; CDR3 protein: CSVVRNTEAFF
J gene: TRBJ2-7; V gene: TRBV7-6; clone size: few; D gene: TRBD2; CDR3 DNA: TGTGCCAGCAGCTTAGGAGCGGGACCTTCCTACGAGCAGTACTTC; CDR3 protein: CASSLGAGPSYEQYF
J gene: TRBJ1-2; V gene: TRBV2; clone size: medium-sized; D gene: .; CDR3 DNA: TGTGCCAGCAGTTGGCAGGAGGATGGCTACACCTTC; CDR3 protein: CASSWQEDGYTF
J gene: TRBJ2-7; V gene: TRBV2; clone size: few; D gene: TRBD1; CDR3 DNA: TGTGCCAGCAGTGGCTACGGACAGGGAGGCGAGCAGTACTTC; CDR3 protein: CASSGYGQGGEQYF
J gene: TRBJ2-5; V gene: TRBV9; clone size: .; D gene: .; CDR3 DNA: TGTGCCAGCAGCGTAGAGACGGAACAAGAGACCCAGTACTTC; CDR3 protein: CASSVETEQETQYF
J gene: TRBJ2-7; V gene: TRBV6-5; clone size: .; D gene: TRBD1; CDR3 DNA: TGTGCCAGCAGTTACTCCGCGACAGGGTACTACGAGCAGTACTTC; CDR3 protein: CASSYSATGYYEQYF
J gene: TRBJ2-3; V gene: TRBV7-9; clone size: once; D gene: TRBD2; CDR3 DNA: TGTGCCAGCAGCTTACACAGCGGGGCCACAGATACGCAGTATTTT; CDR3 protein: CASSLHSGATDTQYF
J gene: TRBJ2-5; V gene: TRBV28; clone size: .; D gene: .; CDR3 DNA: TGTGCCAGCAGTAGACCCCAGGGGAGCGGCCAAGAGACCCAGTACTTC; CDR3 protein: CASSRPQGSGQETQYF
J gene: TRBJ2-7; V gene: TRBV2; clone size: .; D gene: TRBD1; CDR3 DNA: TGTGCCAGCAGATCTTCGACCGGGACAGGGGGCTACGAGCAGTACTTC; CDR3 protein: CASRSSTGTGGYEQYF
J gene: TRBJ2-3; V gene: TRBV4-3; clone size: .; D gene: .; CDR3 DNA: TGCGCCAGCAGCCAACAGGCTGGCGGTTACACAGATACGCAGTATTTT; CDR3 protein: CASSQQAGGYTDTQYF
J gene: TRBJ2-1; V gene: TRBV14; clone size: .; D gene: TRBD1; CDR3 DNA: TGTGCCAGCAGCCAAGAAATGCTCGGGACAGGGAGCTACAATGAGCAGTTCTTC; CDR3 protein: CASSQEMLGTGSYNEQFF
J gene: TRBJ2-2; V gene: TRBV9; clone size: .; D gene: .; CDR3 DNA: TGTGCCAGCAGCCCAGACACCGGGGAGCTGTTTTTT; CDR3 protein: CASSPDTGELFF
J gene: TRBJ2-2; V gene: TRBV7-9; clone size: .; D gene: .; CDR3 DNA: TGTGCCAGCAGCTTAGGGCAGCTAACGAACACCGGGGAGCTGTTTTTT; CDR3 protein: CASSLGQLTNTGELFF
J gene: TRBJ2-3; V gene: TRBV5-1; clone size: .; D gene: .; CDR3 DNA: TGCGCCAGCAGCTTGGACCGGCCCCGAGATACGCAGTATTTT; CDR3 protein: CASSLDRPRDTQYF
J gene: TRBJ2-3; V gene: TRBV6-1; clone size: .; D gene: TRBD1; CDR3 DNA: TGTGCCAGCAGTGGAAGGACAGGGGGTAACACAGATACGCAGTATTTT; CDR3 protein: CASSGRTGGNTDTQYF
J gene: TRBJ1-2; V gene: TRBV19; clone size: .; D gene: TRBD1; CDR3 DNA: TGTGCCAGTAGCCTACAGGGGCCTGCTAACTATGGCTACACCTTC; CDR3 protein: CASSLQGPANYGYTF
J gene: TRBJ1-1; V gene: TRBV2; clone size: .; D gene: .; CDR3 DNA: TGTGCCAGCAATGCGGAAGCTGCGACCACTGAAGCTTTCTTT; CDR3 protein: CASNAEAATTEAFF
J gene: TRBJ2-5; V gene: TRBV5-1; clone size: once; D gene: TRBD2; CDR3 DNA: TGCGCCAGCAGCTTGAACGGGGGGGTATTCCAAGAGACCCGGTACTTC; CDR3 protein: CASSLNGGVFQETRYF
J gene: TRBJ2-5; V gene: TRBV6-4; clone size: .; D gene: .; CDR3 DNA: TGTGCCAGCAGTGACGTTTTTGGACAGCCATCAGAGACCCAGTACTTC; CDR3 protein: CASSDVFGQPSETQYF
J gene: TRBJ2-3; V gene: TRBV5-8; clone size: .; D gene: TRBD1; CDR3 DNA: TGTGCCAGCAGCCCCCGGACAGGGGGCACCGCAGATACGCAGTATTTT; CDR3 protein: CASSPRTGGTADTQYF
J gene: TRBJ2-7; V gene: TRBV5-6; clone size: .; D gene: .; CDR3 DNA: TGTGCCAGCAGCTTGGTAGCCTACGAGCAGTACTTC; CDR3 protein: CASSLVAYEQYF
J gene: TRBJ1-2; V gene: TRBV7-9; clone size: .; D gene: .; CDR3 DNA: TGTGCCAGCAGCTTAGGCCAGGACTATGGCTACACCTTC; CDR3 protein: CASSLGQDYGYTF
J gene: TRBJ2-1; V gene: TRBV6-5; clone size: .; D gene: TRBD1; CDR3 DNA: TGTGCCAGCAGTTCCGGGACAGCCTCCTACAATGAGCAGTTCTTC; CDR3 protein: CASSSGTASYNEQFF
J gene: TRBJ2-7; V gene: TRBV19; clone size: .; D gene: .; CDR3 DNA: TGTGCCAGTACCCCCTCGGTCGGCTACGAGCAGTACTTC; CDR3 protein: CASTPSVGYEQYF
J gene: TRBJ1-4; V gene: TRBV7-9; clone size: .; D gene: TRBD1; CDR3 DNA: TGTGCCAGCAGCGCCCCGGAGGGGGCGGATGAAAAACTGTTTTTT; CDR3 protein: CASSAPEGADEKLFF
J gene: TRBJ1-5; V gene: TRBV6-1; clone size: few; D gene: .; CDR3 DNA: TGTGCCAGCAGTGAGTTGGCAGGGCTCAATCAGCCCCAGCATTTT; CDR3 protein: CASSELAGLNQPQHF
J gene: TRBJ2-3; V gene: TRBV5-6; clone size: .; D gene: .; CDR3 DNA: TGTGCCAGCAGCCTTTTCCGGGACATCGAGGGTACGGCAGATACGCAGTATTTT; CDR3 protein: CASSLFRDIEGTADTQYF
J gene: TRBJ2-3; V gene: TRBV4-1; clone size: .; D gene: TRBD1; CDR3 DNA: TGCGCCAGCAGCCAAGATCCGACAGGGGGTTTGGATACGCAGTATTTT; CDR3 protein: CASSQDPTGGLDTQYF
J gene: TRBJ2-3; V gene: TRBV9; clone size: .; D gene: .; CDR3 DNA: TGTGCCAGCAGCGTAAAGCAGAGCACAGATACGCAGTATTTT; CDR3 protein: CASSVKQSTDTQYF
J gene: TRBJ2-1; V gene: TRBV7-2; clone size: .; D gene: .; CDR3 DNA: TGTGCCAGCAGCTCCGGGACGGGGTACAATGAGCAGTTCTTC; CDR3 protein: CASSSGTGYNEQFF
J gene: TRBJ2-1; V gene: TRBV7-9; clone size: .; D gene: TRBD1; CDR3 DNA: TGTGCCAGCAGCCCGCAGGACAGGGTGTATGAGCAGTTCTTC; CDR3 protein: CASSPQDRVYEQFF
J gene: TRBJ1-1; V gene: TRBV9; clone size: .; D gene: .; CDR3 DNA: TGTGCCAGCAGCGCAGGGTCAGGGTACACTGAAGCTTTCTTT; CDR3 protein: CASSAGSGYTEAFF
J gene: TRBJ2-3; V gene: TRBV6-4; clone size: .; D gene: TRBD2; CDR3 DNA: TGTGCCAGCAGTGACGAGGCGGGGGAAATAGATACGCAGTATTTT; CDR3 protein: CASSDEAGEIDTQYF
J gene: TRBJ2-5; V gene: TRBV7-9; clone size: .; D gene: TRBD2; CDR3 DNA: TGTGCCAGCAGCCCGGGGGGAGGGGAGACCCAGTACTTC; CDR3 protein: CASSPGGGETQYF
J gene: TRBJ2-1; V gene: TRBV7-8; clone size: .; D gene: .; CDR3 DNA: TGTGCCAGCAGCCCGGGGGACTCCCTCAATGAGCAGTTCTTC; CDR3 protein: CASSPGDSLNEQFF
J gene: TRBJ1-5; V gene: TRBV16; clone size: .; D gene: .; CDR3 DNA: TGTGCCAGCAGCCAACAGTATAGCAATCAGCCCCAGCATTTT; CDR3 protein: CASSQQYSNQPQHF
J gene: TRBJ1-2; V gene: TRBV28; clone size: once; D gene: TRBD1; CDR3 DNA: TGTGCCAGCAGTTCGAATAGTGGGACAGAACTCAATGGCTACACCTTC; CDR3 protein: CASSSNSGTELNGYTF
J gene: TRBJ2-1; V gene: TRBV9; clone size: .; D gene: .; CDR3 DNA: TGTGCCAGCAGCGTAGGAGGGGGGGCCTACAATGAGCAGTTCTTC; CDR3 protein: CASSVGGGAYNEQFF
J gene: TRBJ2-1; V gene: TRBV11-3; clone size: .; D gene: .; CDR3 DNA: TGTGCCAGCAGCTTTACCTTCTTCAGCTCCTACAATGAGCAGTTCTTC; CDR3 protein: CASSFTFFSSYNEQFF
J gene: TRBJ2-2; V gene: TRBV19; clone size: .; D gene: TRBD1; CDR3 DNA: TGTGCCAGTATCTTGGGGGACAGAAACACCGGGGAGCTGTTTTTT; CDR3 protein: CASILGDRNTGELFF
J gene: TRBJ1-1; V gene: TRBV19; clone size: .; D gene: TRBD1; CDR3 DNA: TGTGCCACCAGGACAGGGAACACTGAAGCTTTCTTT; CDR3 protein: CATRTGNTEAFF
J gene: TRBJ2-1; V gene: TRBV7-2; clone size: .; D gene: .; CDR3 DNA: TGTGCCAGCAGAACTCCGACAGAGAACAATGAGCAGTTCTTC; CDR3 protein: CASRTPTENNEQFF
J gene: TRBJ2-1; V gene: TRBV5-6; clone size: .; D gene: .; CDR3 DNA: TGTGCCAGCAGCTACTGGACTGGCAATGAGCAGTTCTTC; CDR3 protein: CASSYWTGNEQFF
J gene: TRBJ2-7; V gene: TRBV29-1; clone size: .; D gene: TRBD2; CDR3 DNA: TGCAGCGGAGGGACTAGCGCTACCTACGAGCAGTACTTC; CDR3 protein: CSGGTSATYEQYF
J gene: TRBJ1-2; V gene: TRBV4-3; clone size: .; D gene: .; CDR3 DNA: TGCGCCAGCAGCCAAGAAGACCGTCGGTATGGCTACACCTTC; CDR3 protein: CASSQEDRRYGYTF
J gene: TRBJ2-2; V gene: TRBV28; clone size: few; D gene: .; CDR3 DNA: TGTGCCAGCAGACCACGACAGAAGGATTACACCGGGGAGCTGTTTTTT; CDR3 protein: CASRPRQKDYTGELFF